Each of the 16 T cell receptor beta chains below was sequenced from the same sample in a study of PD-L1 blockade in urothelial cancer. The repertoire was sequenced with immunoSEQ multiplex PCR; TCRdb's copy has only in-frame clones and lacks some. The sample has 40,000 to 55,000 clones, around 88% seen once; the top ten hold around 9.3%. Time point noted: peripheral blood 6 weeks after treatment start. The material sequenced was PBMCs, taken around atezolizumab (anti-PD-L1) treatment. Receptors were obtained from a man between 60 and 70 years old with urothelial cancer.

The chain links TRBV6-5 to TRBJ2-7; 7 bases agree with TRBD2. J was trimmed by 1 base and V by 5 bases; bases with no gene match: 8. This CDR3 is built from 15 residues. Germline V gene lookup returns CDR1 MNHEY and CDR2 SVGAGI. This CDR3 reads CASSTPSGHSYEQYF. The DNA of the CDR3 is TGTGCCAGCAGTACCCCTAGCGGCCATTCCTACGAGCAGTACTTC.

CDR3 in amino acids: CASSRYPTGRDTEAFF. The CDR3 DNA reads TGTGCCAGCAGCCGATACCCGACAGGACGTGACACTGAAGCTTTCTTT. The chain combines TRBV7-2 with TRBJ1-1; tentative D call: TRBD1 (6 bases). V was shortened by 5 bases and J by 3 bases, with 19 bases between the two germline ends. CDR3 length equals 16 residues. Germline CDR1 reads SGHTA; CDR2 reads FQGNSA.

DNA for the CDR3: TGTGCCAGCCGGACAGCCGGGGAGCTGTTTTTT. It translates to CASRTAGELFF. This chain connects TRBV6-5 to TRBJ2-2; tentative D call: TRBD1 (6 bases). Germline CDR1 reads MNHEY; CDR2 reads SVGAGI. Between the trimmed V and J ends, which lost 8 bases and 6 bases, there was a span of 7 bases. The CDR3 spans 11 residues.

The chain uses TRBV27 and TRBJ2-3; D is possibly TRBD2 (6 bases). CDR3 length equals 17 residues. Trimming stripped 5 bases from V and 3 bases from J, with 21 bases between. Germline V gene sequence: CDR1 MNHEY, CDR2 SMNVEV (reference sequence). As DNA, the CDR3 is TGTGCCAGCAGTCCCCTCCTTCCTCTTGGGAGGACAGATACGCAGTATTTT. The encoded protein is CASSPLLPLGRTDTQYF.

The V call is TRBV4-3, the J call TRBJ1-2; the D gene is possibly TRBD1 (6 bases). The CDR3 length is 15 residues. Per the germline V gene, CDR1 is LGHNA and CDR2 is YSLEER. The ends were cut back, 0 bases at V and 4 bases at J, with 12 bases in the middle. The CDR3 sequence: CASSQEWGRSYGYTF. CDR3 sequence (DNA): TGCGCCAGCAGCCAAGAGTGGGGGCGAAGCTATGGCTACACCTTC.

The chain has TRBV11-2 and TRBJ2-5, with D possibly being TRBD1 (6 bases). Germline V lookup: CDR1 SGHAT, CDR2 FQNNGV. This CDR3 is built from 17 residues. V was shortened by 0 bases and J by 0 bases, with 14 bases between the two germline ends. The CDR3, as DNA: TGTGCCAGCAGCTTAGAGGCGGCAGGGGAGTACCAAGAGACCCAGTACTTC. Amino acids: CASSLEAAGEYQETQYF.

The CDR3 DNA follows: TGTGCCAGCAGCTTAGGGTCCGGGGTCAATGAGCAGTTCTTC. As protein: CASSLGSGVNEQFF. V usage is TRBV7-8 and J usage is TRBJ2-1; possible D gene TRBD2, 5 bases. The V gene's germline CDR1 is SGHVS and CDR2 FQNEAQ. CDR3 length: 14 amino acids. V lost 1 base and J 6 bases, leaving 10 bases between the germline ends.

The chain couples TRBV10-2 to TRBJ2-7; D possibly corresponds to TRBD2 (6 bases). V lost 3 bases and J 3 bases, leaving 15 bases between the germline ends. The CDR3 runs to 15 residues. The germline V gene encodes CDR1 WSHSY and CDR2 SAAADI. The CDR3 sequence is CASSDRRAHSYEQYF. CDR3 in DNA: TGCGCCAGCAGTGATAGGAGGGCTCATAGCTACGAGCAGTACTTC.

The chain combines TRBV5-1 with TRBJ2-5; 8 bases fit TRBD1. This CDR3 spans 16 amino acids. V lost 4 bases to trimming and J lost 0 bases; unmatched junction nucleotides: 8. In germline, CDR1 is SGHRS, CDR2 YFSETQ. The CDR3 region is CASSIQGDRDQETQYF. The CDR3 DNA follows: TGCGCCAGCAGCATACAGGGGGATCGGGACCAAGAGACCCAGTACTTC.

V gene TRBV6-1 combines with J gene TRBJ2-7; D ambiguous. Trimming left V 2 bases short and J 6 bases short, with 5 bases between. This CDR3 spans 11 amino acids. CDR1 is MNHNS, CDR2 SASEGT, per germline. CDR3: CASSEYGEQYF. In DNA, the CDR3 is TGTGCCAGCAGTGAATACGGCGAGCAGTACTTC.

The chain joins TRBV5-4 to TRBJ1-2, with D possibly matching TRBD1 (5 bases). V lost 4 bases and J lost 1, with 14 bases in between. CDR3 size: 15 residues. Germline-derived CDR1 and CDR2 are SGHNT and YYREEE (reference sequence). The CDR3 DNA follows: TGTGCCAGCAGCGGAAAAACAAGGGGTAACTATGGCTACACCTTC. Its translation is CASSGKTRGNYGYTF.

The chain combines TRBV25-1 with TRBJ1-1; TRBD1 matches 7 bases. V dropped 0 bases and J dropped 5; count of bases not matched to a gene: 12. Germline V CDR1 and CDR2: MGHDK, SYGVNS. The CDR3 runs to 17 residues. The chain's CDR3 is CASSEYFTGATETEAFF. CDR3 bases: TGTGCCAGCAGTGAATATTTTACAGGGGCCACTGAGACTGAAGCTTTCTTT.

This clone has a handful of counts. The V and J genes are TRBV6-5 and TRBJ2-7, with TRBD1 matching over 7 bases. The CDR3 extends over 14 amino acids. Germline lookup yields CDR1 MNHEY and CDR2 SVGAGI. J lost 3 bases, V lost 5 bases, and 7 bases had no gene match. The CDR3 loop is CASSKSGTDYEQYF. In nucleotides, the CDR3 is TGTGCCAGCAGTAAGTCCGGGACAGACTACGAGCAGTACTTC.

The chain uses TRBV11-2 and TRBJ1-2, with D tentatively TRBD1 (6 bases). V gave up 1 base and J gave up 2 bases, with 8 bases separating them. The germline gives CDR1 SGHAT, CDR2 FQNNGV. This CDR3 is 14 amino acids long. Here the CDR3 DNA reads TGTGCCAGCAGCTTAGGGGGGGGCAACTATGGCTACACCTTC. The encoded protein is CASSLGGGNYGYTF.

This chain connects TRBV5-1 to TRBJ2-5; 9 bases are a match to TRBD2. V dropped 5 bases and J dropped 6; count of bases not matched to a gene: 8. The germline V gene encodes CDR1 SGHRS and CDR2 YFSETQ. The CDR3 spans 14 residues. CDR3 coding DNA: TGCGCCAGCAGAACCGGGACTAGCAGTCAGACCCAGTACTTC. Its translation is CASRTGTSSQTQYF.

J is TRBJ2-3 and V is TRBV5-8; D might be TRBD2 (5 bases). Trimming shortened V by 7 bases and J by 2 bases, and 14 bases separated the two germline ends. From germline, CDR1 is SGHTS and CDR2 YDEGEE. The CDR3 covers 14 residues. This chain's CDR3 is CASGYGRITDTQYF. DNA for the CDR3: TGTGCCAGCGGGTATGGGAGAATCACAGATACGCAGTATTTT.